Presented here are 31 T cell receptor beta chains from one specimen sequenced in a study of blood T cell repertoires in COVID-19. Data came from immunoSEQ multiplex PCR; TCRdb stores just in-frame clones and leaves some out. The sample yields approximately 300,000 clones, 92% seen once. Material: PBMCs or T cells enriched from blood (not recorded which). The source is a woman aged 25-40 years who had recovered from COVID-19.

This rearrangement joins TRBV5-6 to TRBJ2-7; TRBD1 aligns across 7 bases. V gave up 3 bases and J gave up 3 bases; unmatched junction bases: 15. Germline CDR1 is SGHDT and CDR2 is YYEEEE. CDR3 length equals 17 residues. CDR3 loop: CASSSYRVGQGDYEQYF. The CDR3 coding sequence is TGTGCCAGCAGCTCCTATAGGGTGGGGCAGGGGGACTACGAGCAGTACTTC.

The rearrangement joins TRBV11-3 to TRBJ2-4, with D tentatively TRBD1 (5 bases). The CDR3 loop spans 16 amino acids. Germline values: CDR1 SGHNT, CDR2 YENEEA. The V gene lost 4 bases and the J gene lost 0 bases, with 13 bases spanning the gap. As DNA, the CDR3 is TGTGCCAGCAGCTACGACAGCCTTCTAGCCAAAAACATTCAGTACTTC. This gives the protein CASSYDSLLAKNIQYF.

This chain connects TRBV20-1 to TRBJ2-7; D may be TRBD1 (5 bases). V lost 5 bases and J lost 7, with 9 bases in between. The CDR3 has 10 amino acids. Germline V gene data show CDR1 as DFQATT and CDR2 as SNEGSKA (reference sequence). The CDR3 spells CSALGVEQYF. The DNA for the CDR3 is TGCAGTGCTCTAGGGGTTGAGCAGTACTTC.

The gene calls are TRBV19 and TRBJ1-5; 8 bases match TRBD1. Trimming took 4 bases from V and 4 from J; bases not matched to a gene: 6. The germline CDR1 and CDR2 sequences are LNHDA and SQIVND (reference sequence). The CDR3 totals 15 residues. CDR3 amino acids: CASSSDRGLNQPQHF. The CDR3, as DNA: TGTGCCAGTAGTAGCGACAGGGGATTAAATCAGCCCCAGCATTTT.

The chain carries TRBV7-8 and TRBJ2-6, with D possibly TRBD2 on 6 matching bases. The CDR3 consists of 17 residues. Trimming took 3 bases from V and 0 from J, leaving 12 bases between them. The V gene's germline CDR1 is SGHVS and CDR2 FQNEAQ. The CDR3 region has the DNA TGTGCCAGCAGCTTGTCGACGCGGGGCTCTGGGGCCAACGTCCTGACTTTC. Translation: CASSLSTRGSGANVLTF. Combining the CDR3 with reference TRBV7-8 and TRBJ2-6 gives the whole variable domain GAGVSQSPRYKVAKRGQDVALRCDPISGHVSLFWYQQALGQGPEFLTYFQNEAQLDKSGLPSDRFFAERPEGSVSTLKIQRTQQEDSAVYLCASSLSTRGSGANVLTFGAGSRLTVL.

The gene calls are TRBV7-9 and TRBJ2-3; D gene ambiguous. This CDR3 is built from 15 residues. Germline V gene sequence: CDR1 SEHNR, CDR2 FQNEAQ (reference sequence). The V end was cut by 7 bases, the J end by 4 bases, with 18 bases between. CDR3 sequence: CASTPSKRSADTQYF. In nucleotides, the CDR3 is TGTGCCAGCACCCCCAGTAAGAGGTCTGCAGATACGCAGTATTTT.

This clone occurred many times. The V call is TRBV7-3, the J call TRBJ2-1; possibly TRBD1 for D (6 bases). Per germline, CDR1 SGHTA and CDR2 FQGTGA. V was trimmed by 6 bases and J by 0 bases, leaving 21 bases between them. The CDR3 totals 18 residues. Here the CDR3 reads CASRPNDYRVNSYNEQFF. The CDR3 DNA reads TGTGCCAGCAGGCCTAACGACTACAGGGTAAACTCCTACAATGAGCAGTTCTTC.

The V gene is TRBV15, the J gene TRBJ2-1; 7 bases agree with TRBD2. The junction had 4 bases not matched to a gene; V was cut back by 2 bases and J by 6 bases. Germline V gene data show CDR1 as LNHNV and CDR2 as YYDKDF (reference sequence). The CDR3 loop spans 14 amino acids. Here the CDR3 reads CATSRLAGPNEQFF. DNA for the CDR3: TGTGCCACCAGCAGATTAGCGGGTCCCAATGAGCAGTTCTTC.

This chain uses TRBV14 with TRBJ2-7; a possible D gene is TRBD2 (5 bases). V shed 6 bases and J shed 6 bases, with 18 bases lying between them. Per the germline V gene, CDR1 is SGHDN and CDR2 is FVKESK. This CDR3 spans 14 amino acids. The CDR3 DNA reads TGTGCCAGCAGTGTAGCGACTATGGGTTCCGAGCAGTACTTC. Residues: CASSVATMGSEQYF.

The chain has TRBV5-5 and TRBJ2-7; 9 nucleotides line up with TRBD2. The CDR3 has 14 residues. V gave up 2 bases and J gave up 3 bases; unmatched junction bases: 3. Germline V gene sequence: CDR1 SGHKS, CDR2 YYEKEE (reference sequence). The CDR3 coding sequence is TGTGCCAGCAGCTTTTTTAGCGGGAGCTACGAGCAGTACTTC. Encoded protein: CASSFFSGSYEQYF.

The chain employs TRBV28 and TRBJ1-6; TRBD1 agrees at 8 bases. The length of the CDR3 is 16 residues. The germline CDR1 and CDR2 sequences are MDHEN and SYDVKM. Trimming cost V 5 bases and J 0 bases; bases outside gene matches: 3. The CDR3 reads CASSADRVSYNSPLHF. The DNA of the CDR3 is TGTGCCAGCAGTGCGGACAGGGTCTCCTATAATTCACCCCTCCACTTT.

V usage is TRBV28 and J usage is TRBJ2-7; 8 bases line up with TRBD1. Trimming removed 5 bases from V and 5 bases from J; junction bases left unmatched: 23. This CDR3 is 19 amino acids long. Germline CDR1 and CDR2: MDHEN and SYDVKM. CDR3 loop: CASSPVTILRQGSSHEQYF. CDR3 nucleotides: TGTGCCAGCAGTCCAGTGACGATCCTACGACAGGGGTCATCCCACGAGCAGTACTTC.

The CDR3 DNA reads TGTGCCAGCAGCCAGATGAGCGGGAGGGCAGGGACCGGGGAGCTGTTTTTT. Protein: CASSQMSGRAGTGELFF. The gene calls are TRBV4-2 and TRBJ2-2; 10 bases match TRBD2. The CDR3 is 17 residues long. V dropped 3 bases and J dropped 5; count of bases not matched to a gene: 9. The V gene's germline CDR1 is LGHNA and CDR2 YNFKEQ.

This clone was seen a few times. The CDR3 region has the DNA TGTGCCAGCAGCCGGGGTGATAGCCGGGAGAGAGATACGCAGTATTTT. Its translation: CASSRGDSRERDTQYF. The V and J genes are TRBV4-2 and TRBJ2-3; the D gene is possibly TRBD2 (6 bases). Trimming took off 4 bases at V and 5 bases at J, with 19 bases between the two ends. The CDR3 runs to 16 residues. CDR1 and CDR2 (germline): LGHNA, YNFKEQ.

The chain employs TRBV6-2 or TRBV6-3 and TRBJ1-1; the D gene is possibly TRBD1 (5 bases). Germline-derived CDR1 and CDR2 are MNHEY and SVGEGT. Between the trimmed V and J ends, which lost 4 bases and 10 bases, there was a span of 10 bases. The CDR3 totals 11 residues. CDR3 amino acids: CASSFGGVAFF. The DNA for the CDR3 is TGTGCCAGCAGTTTTGGAGGGGTAGCTTTCTTT.

Concerning this clone itself: Other nucleotide sequences from this sample produce the same CDR3. The CDR3 spells CASSLDRSYEQYF. CDR3 DNA sequence: TGTGCCAGCAGCTTAGACAGGTCCTACGAGCAGTACTTC. This chain joins TRBV11-2 and TRBJ2-7; D gene ambiguous. The CDR3 has 13 amino acids. Germline V gives CDR1 SGHAT, CDR2 FQNNGV. The V gene lost 0 bases and the J gene lost 1 base, with 4 bases spanning the gap.

The chain couples TRBV12-3 or TRBV12-4 to TRBJ1-2; 8 nucleotides align to TRBD1. The CDR3 sequence is 13 residues long. The junction had 5 bases not matched to a gene; V was cut back by 5 bases and J by 6 bases. Here the CDR3 reads CASSIQGAHGYTF. CDR3 DNA: TGTGCCAGCAGTATCCAGGGGGCACATGGCTACACCTTC.

The count of this clone is one. This rearrangement joins TRBV3-1 (or the pseudogene TRBV3-2) to TRBJ2-1, with D possibly matching TRBD2 (5 bases). The germline gives CDR1 LGHDT, CDR2 YNNKEL (reference sequence). The CDR3 loop spans 17 amino acids. The V end lost 4 bases, the J end lost 7 bases, and 23 bases lay between the germline ends. The CDR3 sequence: CASSLPNRGSSWNEQFF. For the CDR3, the DNA is TGTGCCAGCAGCCTCCCTAATCGGGGTTCTTCGTGGAATGAGCAGTTCTTC.

As DNA, the CDR3 is TGTGCCAGCAGTTTGGCCCTCCAGCCCCAGCATTTT. It yields the protein CASSLALQPQHF. V usage is TRBV28 and J usage is TRBJ1-5; D is ambiguous. The germline gives CDR1 MDHEN, CDR2 SYDVKM. Trimming left V 3 bases short and J 7 bases short, with 7 bases between. The CDR3 has 12 residues.

The chain recombines TRBV28 with TRBJ1-2; TRBD1 is a possible D gene (5 bases). There are 12 residues in the CDR3. The ends were cut back, 10 bases at V and 3 bases at J, with 12 bases in the middle. CDR1 is MDHEN and CDR2 is SYDVKM in the germline V gene. The DNA for the CDR3 is TGTGCCACCAGGGAGGTTGACTATGGCTACACCTTC. Translation: CATREVDYGYTF.

V is TRBV3-1 (or the pseudogene TRBV3-2) and J is TRBJ1-6; the D is unclear. Per the germline V gene, CDR1 is LGHDT and CDR2 is YNNKEL (reference sequence). CDR3 size: 13 residues. V lost 4 bases and J lost 7, with 8 bases in between. CDR3 residues: CASSPTLNSPLHF. As DNA, the CDR3 is TGTGCCAGCAGCCCGACTCTGAATTCACCCCTCCACTTT.

This clone is a singleton in its sample. The genes are TRBV19 and TRBJ2-7; 7 nucleotides match TRBD1. The junction had 8 bases not matched to a gene; V was cut back by 3 bases and J by 6 bases. Germline values: CDR1 LNHDA, CDR2 SQIVND (reference sequence). The CDR3 contains 14 residues. The CDR3 coding sequence is TGTGCCAGTAGTATGCAGGGGGAAGGAGCCGAGCAGTACTTC. Its translation: CASSMQGEGAEQYF.

The chain carries TRBV5-4 and TRBJ2-7; 7 nucleotides agree with TRBD1. Losses at the gene ends were 3 bases for V and 3 bases for J; bases not matched to a gene: 9. This CDR3 region has 15 residues. Per germline, CDR1 SGHNT and CDR2 YYREEE (reference sequence). CDR3 in amino acids: CASSSRSRGIYEQYF. The CDR3 DNA reads TGTGCCAGCAGCTCGAGAAGCAGGGGGATCTACGAGCAGTACTTC.

This chain links TRBV7-2 with TRBJ1-6; 9 nucleotides line up with TRBD1. CDR1 and CDR2 (germline): SGHTA, FQGNSA. The CDR3 totals 15 residues. Germline trimming cut 5 bases from V and 10 bases from J; bases unmatched to any gene: 9. The CDR3 nucleotides read TGTGCCAGCAGCCCCTCCGGACAGGGGACCTCACCCCTCCACTTT. This sequence encodes CASSPSGQGTSPLHF.

V and J are TRBV10-1 and TRBJ1-2; D might be TRBD1 (5 bases). V shed 9 bases and J shed 7 bases, with 21 bases lying between them. The CDR3 runs to 14 residues. Germline CDR1 reads WNHNN; CDR2 reads SYGVQD (reference sequence). The CDR3 DNA sequence: TGCGCCAGGCCGGAGGGGCCTCATACGGGTGGCTACACCTTC. Translation gives CARPEGPHTGGYTF.

The V call is TRBV5-4, the J call TRBJ2-7; 10 bases are shared with TRBD1. The trim removed 4 bases at V and 3 bases at J, leaving 4 bases unmatched. Germline CDR1 and CDR2: SGHNT and YYREEE (reference sequence). The CDR3 sequence is 14 residues long. CDR3 DNA: TGTGCCAGCAGCGGCCGGGACAGGGGCTACGAGCAGTACTTC. Its protein is CASSGRDRGYEQYF.

V gene TRBV5-1 combines with J gene TRBJ2-7; 8 bases fit TRBD2. This CDR3 region has 13 residues. Germline CDR1 SGHRS, CDR2 YFSETQ. Germline trimming cut 7 bases from V and 1 base from J; bases unmatched to any gene: 4. CDR3 in amino acids: CASAVAGSYEQYF. The CDR3 bases are TGCGCCAGCGCGGTAGCGGGGTCCTACGAGCAGTACTTC. The full variable domain, completed using reference TRBV5-1 and TRBJ2-7, is KAGVTQTPRYLIKTRGQQVTLSCSPISGHRSVSWYQQTPGQGLQFLFEYFSETQRNKGNFPGRFSGRQFSNSRSEMNVSTLELGDSALYLCASAVAGSYEQYFGPGTRLTVT.

The rearrangement links TRBV28 to TRBJ2-5; possibly TRBD2 for D (6 bases). This CDR3 region has 13 residues. V was clipped by 3 bases and J by 3 bases, with 8 bases between them. CDR1 MDHEN and CDR2 SYDVKM come from the germline V gene. CDR3 protein: CASSFPGEETQYF. CDR3 nucleotides: TGTGCCAGCAGTTTTCCGGGGGAAGAGACCCAGTACTTC.

CDR3 in amino acids: CASSPPGGTDTQYF. The CDR3 nucleotides read TGTGCCAGCAGCCCCCCGGGGGGCACAGATACGCAGTATTTT. This chain connects TRBV7-8 to TRBJ2-3; tentative D call: TRBD2 (6 bases). V was pared by 5 bases and J by 1 base, with 10 bases between. The germline V gene encodes CDR1 SGHVS and CDR2 FQNEAQ. The length of the CDR3 is 14 residues.

This chain uses TRBV15 with TRBJ1-5; D remains unclear. The CDR3 consists of 13 residues. Germline CDR1 LNHNV, CDR2 YYDKDF (reference sequence). The ends were cut back, 3 bases at V and 4 bases at J, with 7 bases in the middle. The CDR3 DNA is TGTGCCACCAGCAGGGTCCTAAATCAGCCCCAGCATTTT. This encodes CATSRVLNQPQHF.

V is TRBV11-2 and J is TRBJ2-3; possibly TRBD2 for D (6 bases). CDR3 size: 17 residues. Trimming pared 7 bases from V and 1 base from J, leaving 21 bases between. CDR1 and CDR2 (germline): SGHAT, FQNNGV. CDR3 sequence: CASIDSTGDAGTDTQYF. As DNA, the CDR3 is TGTGCCAGCATTGATTCCACGGGGGACGCAGGCACAGATACGCAGTATTTT.